The present entry profiles one T cell receptor beta chain with its context. Recovery meant two consecutive negative NP/OP PCR tests, professional clearance, or resolved symptoms. These data belong to a study of blood T cell repertoires in COVID-19. Looking at the study overall: Researchers got acute and convalescent COVID-19 samples from the United States, Italy and Spain.

Source study methods: Counts of nucleated cells, estimated from reference gene primer amplification, were obtained. Some clones are missing from TCRdb's copy, which holds only in-frame ones; the method was immunoSEQ multiplex PCR. From that table come the V and J calls and clone size; the DNA was used to work out D and trimming. Of a few hundred thousand clones listed, around 85% are singletons. V was cut by 8 bases and J by 1 base, with 12 bases left in between. Germline V gene lookup returns CDR1 MNHEY and CDR2 SMNVEV (reference sequence). The CDR3 spans 14 residues. The receptor was derived from a woman aged 60-70 years who had recovered from COVID-19. The rearrangement links TRBV27 to TRBJ2-4; maybe TRBD2 (7 bases). The sample consisted of PBMCs or T cells enriched from blood (not recorded which). CDR3 DNA: TGTGCCAGCGCGGCGGGGGCGGCCAAAAACATTCAGTACTTC. Residues: CASAAGAAKNIQYF.